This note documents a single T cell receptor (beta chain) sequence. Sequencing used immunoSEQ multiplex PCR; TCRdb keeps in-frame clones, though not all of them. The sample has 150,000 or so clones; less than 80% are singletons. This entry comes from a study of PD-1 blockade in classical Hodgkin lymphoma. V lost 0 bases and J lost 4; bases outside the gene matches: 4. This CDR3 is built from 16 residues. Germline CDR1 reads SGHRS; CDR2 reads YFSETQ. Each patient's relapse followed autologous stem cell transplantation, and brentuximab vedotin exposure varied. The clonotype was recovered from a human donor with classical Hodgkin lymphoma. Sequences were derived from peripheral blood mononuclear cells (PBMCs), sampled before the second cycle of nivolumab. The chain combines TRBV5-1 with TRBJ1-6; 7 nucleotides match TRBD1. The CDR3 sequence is CASSLAGTAYNSPLHF. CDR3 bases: TGCGCCAGCAGCTTGGCAGGGACAGCATATAATTCACCCCTCCACTTT.